A few counts support the clone carrying this TCR beta chain. Antigen specificity is unknown. The CDR3 extends over 15 amino acids. Germline values: CDR1 SGHDN, CDR2 FVKESK. V was clipped by 4 bases and J by 1 base, with 13 bases between them. Investigators reverse transcribed all isolated RNA, so they sequenced expressed TCRB transcripts. It was found that naive, central memory and regulatory T cell samples averaged about 3.5 million reads. This table comes from immunoSEQ multiplex PCR, and its TCRdb copy is limited to in-frame clones, with some not included. The sample holds around 710,000 clones; 9.5% to 15% are singletons and the top ten take around 0.12%. This specimen belongs to a study of beta chain features in type 1 diabetes. For the study at large: The study found patients and healthy donors alike in age, gender and cell yields.

Study-wide points: Researchers report that Type 1 diabetes patients had moderately but significantly shorter TCRB CDR3s across all four CD4+ subsets. There were fewer insertions and more deletions at the VDJ junctions of type 1 diabetes patients. Naive, central memory and regulatory TCRB repertoires appeared more similar among patients than healthy donors.

This sequence originates from a man aged 30-40 years with type 1 diabetes. The chain is built from TRBV14 and TRBJ1-1; D is unresolved. Sequences were obtained from naive CD4+ T cells from blood. CDR3 DNA sequence: TGTGCCAGCAGCCGCGGGCAGGTACCGAACACTGAAGCTTTCTTT. Protein: CASSRGQVPNTEAFF.